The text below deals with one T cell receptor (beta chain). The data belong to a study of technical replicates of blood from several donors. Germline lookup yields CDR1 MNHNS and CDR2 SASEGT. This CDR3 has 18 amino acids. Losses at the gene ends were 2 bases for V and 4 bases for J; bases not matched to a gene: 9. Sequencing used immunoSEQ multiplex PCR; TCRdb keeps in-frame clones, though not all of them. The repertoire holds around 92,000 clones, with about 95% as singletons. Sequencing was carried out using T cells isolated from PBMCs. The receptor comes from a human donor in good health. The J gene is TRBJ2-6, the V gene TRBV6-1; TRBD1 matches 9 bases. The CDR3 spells CASSEPGQGASGANVLTF. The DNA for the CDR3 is TGTGCCAGCAGTGAACCGGGACAGGGAGCCTCAGGGGCCAACGTCCTGACTTTC.